These 9 T cell receptor beta chains were sequenced from one sample in a study of metastatic and nonmetastatic thyroid tumors. Via MiXCR, TCRdb re-called the PCR reads. Among 13,000 to 15,000 clones, approximately 30% were seen once, and the ten largest hold 45% to 55%. Thyroid surgery was preceded by no treatment in any patient. Sequences were obtained from tumor tissue. These TCRs come from a male donor with papillary thyroid cancer or a benign thyroid nodule (not recorded which). Some clones in this sample may be carry-over from other donors' samples.

In its sample, this clone ranks as medium-sized. The rearrangement joins TRBV6-1 to TRBJ2-7; D unclear. The V gene lost 3 bases and the J gene lost 2 bases, with 17 bases spanning the gap. CDR3 length equals 16 residues. The germline V gene has CDR1 MNHNS and CDR2 SASEGT. As DNA, the CDR3 is TGTGCCAGCAGTGAGAAAGGTTTTTCCCACCCCTACGAGCAGTACTTC. Translated: CASSEKGFSHPYEQYF.

This clone was recorded many times. This chain uses TRBV5-1 with TRBJ2-5; tentatively, D is TRBD1 (5 bases). Germline V gene data show CDR1 as SGHRS and CDR2 as YFSETQ. V was shortened by 6 bases and J by 2 bases, with 14 bases between the two germline ends. This CDR3 comprises 14 residues. The DNA for the CDR3 is TGCGCCAGCAAGGTGGTCGACAGTCAAGAGACCCAGTACTTC. It translates to CASKVVDSQETQYF.

Points on this clone: A read error may produce the germline difference seen at one junction end. This chain connects TRBV5-6 to TRBJ2-3; no clear D. Per germline, CDR1 SGHDT and CDR2 YYEEEE. This CDR3 contains 11 residues. This CDR3 reads CASRLADPQYF. CDR3 DNA sequence: TGTGCCAGCAGACTTGCAGATCCGCAGTATTTT.

The rearrangement links TRBV5-6 to TRBJ1-6; unclear D gene. The CDR3 totals 12 residues. V gave up 2 bases and J gave up 10 bases, with 7 bases separating them. CDR1 is SGHDT, CDR2 YYEEEE, per germline. CDR3 protein: CASSFAVSPLHF. In nucleotides, the CDR3 is TGTGCCAGCAGCTTCGCAGTCTCACCCCTCCACTTT.

Only a few counts were recorded for this clone. At one boundary the junction diverges from the germline segment, which might be a read error. The rearrangement uses TRBV19 and TRBJ2-2; unclear D gene. Per the germline V gene, CDR1 is LNHDA and CDR2 is SQIVND (reference sequence). The CDR3 totals 13 residues. CDR3 coding DNA: TGTGCCGGTAGTATAAGGATCACCTGGGAGCTGTTTTTT. Translating it yields CAGSIRITWELFF.

The V call is TRBV5-1, the J call TRBJ2-7; 7 nucleotides match TRBD1. CDR1 is SGHRS, CDR2 YFSETQ, per germline. With V trimmed by 5 bases and J by 2 bases, 4 bases remained unmatched. The length of the CDR3 is 13 residues. Written as DNA, the CDR3 is TGCGCCAGCAGTTGTGACAGGGCCTACGAGCAGTACTTC. It yields the protein CASSCDRAYEQYF.

This chain connects TRBV28 to TRBJ1-6; D is uncertain. V lost 6 bases to trimming and J lost 7 bases, with 10 bases between them. The CDR3 consists of 13 residues. The germline V gene encodes CDR1 MDHEN and CDR2 SYDVKM. CDR3 sequence reads: CASSRHINSPLHF. The CDR3 DNA sequence: TGTGCCAGCAGCCGGCACATCAATTCACCCCTCCACTTT.

In DNA form, the CDR3 reads TGTGCCAGCAGTGATCGGGGACTAGCGGCGTACAATGAGCAGTTCTTC. This codes for CASSDRGLAAYNEQFF. The chain links TRBV2 to TRBJ2-1, with 11 bases that match TRBD2. After removal of 3 bases from V and 4 bases from J, the junction contained 5 bases not matched to a gene. This CDR3 is built from 16 residues. In germline, CDR1 is SNHLY, CDR2 FYNNEI.

This clone was detected many times. CDR3: CASSEETGQGSLLHF. DNA of the CDR3: TGCGCCAGCAGCGAAGAAACCGGACAGGGGAGCCTCCTCCACTTT. The chain recombines TRBV5-1 with TRBJ1-6; 9 bases are a match to TRBD1. The length of the CDR3 is 15 residues. V lost 4 bases, J lost 15 bases, and 14 bases stayed unmatched. Germline V gene lookup returns CDR1 SGHRS and CDR2 YFSETQ.